The present T cell receptor (beta chain) was sequenced within a study of identical twins' blood T cells. The ends lost 4 bases at V and 6 bases at J; junction bases unmatched: 8. The CDR3 is 14 amino acids. The germline CDR1 and CDR2 sequences are LNHDA and SQIVND (reference sequence). Libraries were made from RNA as TCR cDNA, using a modified protocol. TCRdb fed the 5' RACE reads into MiXCR, producing one record per CDR3 protein. Seen here are 350,000 to 400,000 distinct CDR3 sequences, 25% to 35% observed once, and the top ten hold 6.1%. Sequencing was carried out using PBMCs. This receptor was identified in a woman between 18 and 55 years old in good health. This chain uses TRBV19 with TRBJ1-2; 7 nucleotides line up with TRBD1. The CDR3 DNA reads TGTGCCAGTAGTACTCGACAGGGTCCGGATGGCTACACCTTC. It translates to CASSTRQGPDGYTF. Full variable domain (outside the CDR3, taken from reference TRBV19 and TRBJ1-2): DGGITQSPKYLFRKEGQNVTLSCEQNLNHDAMYWYRQDPGQGLRLIYYSQIVNDFQKGDIAEGYSVSREKKESFPLTVTSAQKNPTAFYLCASSTRQGPDGYTFGSGTRLTVV.